This note documents a single TCR beta chain sequence. This record comes from a study of neurological immune-mediated disorders. CDR1 is DFQATT, CDR2 SNEGSKA, per germline (reference sequence). After removal of 2 bases from V and 2 bases from J, the junction contained 6 bases not matched to a gene. CDR3 length: 15 amino acids. From the 5' RACE reads, TCRdb called clonotypes with MiXCR, one entry per CDR3 protein. The sample includes under 20,000 distinct CDR3 sequences, about 2.6% of them seen just once. J is TRBJ2-3 and V is TRBV20-1, with 8 bases matching TRBD2. The material sequenced was PBMCs. The sequence was obtained from a woman aged 18 to 35 with multiple sclerosis. The DNA for the CDR3 is TGCAGTGCTAGACGCCTAGCGGGCCCCACAGATACGCAGTATTTT. This gives the protein CSARRLAGPTDTQYF.